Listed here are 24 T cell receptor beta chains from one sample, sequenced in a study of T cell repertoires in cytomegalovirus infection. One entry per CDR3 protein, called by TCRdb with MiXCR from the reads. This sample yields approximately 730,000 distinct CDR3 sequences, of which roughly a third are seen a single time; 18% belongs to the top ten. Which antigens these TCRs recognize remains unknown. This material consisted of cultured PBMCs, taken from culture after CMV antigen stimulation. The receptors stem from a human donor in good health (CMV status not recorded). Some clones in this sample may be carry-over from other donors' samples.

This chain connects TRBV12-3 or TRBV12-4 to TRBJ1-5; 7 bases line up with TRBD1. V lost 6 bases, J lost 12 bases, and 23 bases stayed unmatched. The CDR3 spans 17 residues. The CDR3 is CASSTGFMLDRPYRQHF. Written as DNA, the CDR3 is TGTGCCAGCAGCACCGGATTTATGCTGGACAGGCCTTATCGCCAGCATTTT.

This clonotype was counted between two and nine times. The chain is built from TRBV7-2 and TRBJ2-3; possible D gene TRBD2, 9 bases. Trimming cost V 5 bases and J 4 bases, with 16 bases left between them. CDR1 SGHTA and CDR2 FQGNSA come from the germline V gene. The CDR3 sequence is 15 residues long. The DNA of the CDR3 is TGTGCCAGCAGCGACAGGGGCGGGAGGGCAGATACGCAGTATTTT. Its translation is CASSDRGGRADTQYF.

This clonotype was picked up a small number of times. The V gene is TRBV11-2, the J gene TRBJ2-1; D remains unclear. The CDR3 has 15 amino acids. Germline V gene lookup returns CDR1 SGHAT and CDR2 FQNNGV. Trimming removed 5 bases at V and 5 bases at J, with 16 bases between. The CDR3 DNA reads TGTGCCAGCAGCCTCACCCGGCCATGGGACAATGAGCAGTTCTTC. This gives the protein CASSLTRPWDNEQFF.

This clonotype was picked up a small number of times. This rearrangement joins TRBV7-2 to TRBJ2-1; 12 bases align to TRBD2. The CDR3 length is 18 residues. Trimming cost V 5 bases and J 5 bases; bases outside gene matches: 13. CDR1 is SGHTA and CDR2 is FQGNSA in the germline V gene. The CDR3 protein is CASSIKNVRLAGDNEQFF. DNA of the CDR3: TGTGCCAGCAGCATAAAAAACGTCCGACTAGCGGGAGACAATGAGCAGTTCTTC. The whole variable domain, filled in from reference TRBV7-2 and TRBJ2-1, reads GAGVSQSPSNKVTEKGKDVELRCDPISGHTALYWYRQSLGQGLEFLIYFQGNSAPDKSGLPSDRFSAERTGGSVSTLTIQRTQQEDSAVYLCASSIKNVRLAGDNEQFFGPGTRLTVL.

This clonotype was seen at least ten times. The CDR3 DNA is TGTGCCAGCAGCCAAGGGGCTGTGGGCGAGCAGTACTTC. This sequence encodes CASSQGAVGEQYF. The chain has TRBV7-2 and TRBJ2-7, with a weak D call TRBD1 (5 bases). This CDR3 is built from 13 residues. V was clipped by 5 bases and J by 6 bases, with 14 bases between them. Looked up from germline, CDR1 is SGHTA and CDR2 is FQGNSA.

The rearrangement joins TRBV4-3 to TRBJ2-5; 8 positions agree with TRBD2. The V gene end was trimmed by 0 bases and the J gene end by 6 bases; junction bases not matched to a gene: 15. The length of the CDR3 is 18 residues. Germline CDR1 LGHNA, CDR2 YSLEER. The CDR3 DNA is TGCGCCAGCAGCCAAGATGGGAACGGGAGGGCCGGTGTGAAGACCCAGTACTTC. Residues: CASSQDGNGRAGVKTQYF.

The CDR3 region has the DNA TGTGCTAGTGGTTTACCTATTCGGGACTATGGCTACACCTTC. Translating gives CASGLPIRDYGYTF. The rearrangement links TRBV12-5 to TRBJ1-2; D is ambiguous. Germline CDR1 and CDR2: LGHNT and FRNRAP. V was shortened by 3 bases and J by 3 bases, with 11 bases between the two germline ends. The CDR3 totals 14 residues.

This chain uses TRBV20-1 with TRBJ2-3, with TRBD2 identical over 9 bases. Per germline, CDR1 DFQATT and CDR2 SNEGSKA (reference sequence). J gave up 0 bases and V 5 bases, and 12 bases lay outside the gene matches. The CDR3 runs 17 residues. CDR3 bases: TGCAGTGCTCGGGGGGTAGCGGGGGCACGCAGCACAGATACGCAGTATTTT. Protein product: CSARGVAGARSTDTQYF.

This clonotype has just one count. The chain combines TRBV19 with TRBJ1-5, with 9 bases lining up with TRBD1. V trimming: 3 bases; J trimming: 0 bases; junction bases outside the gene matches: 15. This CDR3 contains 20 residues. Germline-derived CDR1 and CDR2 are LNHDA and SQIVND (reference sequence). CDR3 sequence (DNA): TGTGCCAGTAGTATCATAATCGGACAGGGGCTTTTGCTTAGCAATCAGCCCCAGCATTTT. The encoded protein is CASSIIIGQGLLLSNQPQHF.

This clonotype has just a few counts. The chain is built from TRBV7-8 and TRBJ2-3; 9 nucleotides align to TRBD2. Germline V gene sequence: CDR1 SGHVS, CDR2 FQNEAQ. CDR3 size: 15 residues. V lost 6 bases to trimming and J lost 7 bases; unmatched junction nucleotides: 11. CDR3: CASRLSAGGPYTQYF. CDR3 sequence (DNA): TGTGCCAGCAGATTAAGCGCGGGAGGGCCATATACGCAGTATTTT.

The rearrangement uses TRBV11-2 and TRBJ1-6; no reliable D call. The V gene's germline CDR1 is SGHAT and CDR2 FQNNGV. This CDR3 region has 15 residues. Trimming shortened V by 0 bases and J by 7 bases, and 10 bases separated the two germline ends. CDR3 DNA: TGTGCCAGCAGCTTAGACGGACGGGGAAATTCACCCCTCCACTTT. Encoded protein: CASSLDGRGNSPLHF.

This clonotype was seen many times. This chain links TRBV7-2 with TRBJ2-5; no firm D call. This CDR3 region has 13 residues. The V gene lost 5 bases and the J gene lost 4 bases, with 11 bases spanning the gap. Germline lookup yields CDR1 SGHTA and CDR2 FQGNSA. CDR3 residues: CASSRSRRETQYF. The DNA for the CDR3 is TGTGCCAGCAGCCGTAGCAGGCGAGAGACCCAGTACTTC.

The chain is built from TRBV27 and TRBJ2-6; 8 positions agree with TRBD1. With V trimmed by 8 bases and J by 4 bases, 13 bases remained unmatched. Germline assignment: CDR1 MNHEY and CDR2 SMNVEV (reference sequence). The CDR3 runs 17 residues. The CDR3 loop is CASGRPGQVFGANVLTF. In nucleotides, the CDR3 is TGTGCCAGCGGACGCCCGGGACAGGTATTCGGGGCCAACGTCCTGACTTTC. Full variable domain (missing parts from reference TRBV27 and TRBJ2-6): EAQVTQNPRYLITVTGKKLTVTCSQNMNHEYMSWYRQDPGLGLRQIYYSMNVEVTDKGDVPEGYKVSRKEKRNFPLILESPSPNQTSLYFCASGRPGQVFGANVLTFGAGSRLTVL.

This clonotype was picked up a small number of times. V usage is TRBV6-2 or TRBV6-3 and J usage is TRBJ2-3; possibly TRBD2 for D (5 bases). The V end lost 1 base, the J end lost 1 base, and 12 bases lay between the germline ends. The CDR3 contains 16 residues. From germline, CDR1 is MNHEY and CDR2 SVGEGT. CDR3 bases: TGTGCCAGCAGTTACTGGGCCGACGGGGGCACAGATACGCAGTATTTT. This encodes CASSYWADGGTDTQYF.

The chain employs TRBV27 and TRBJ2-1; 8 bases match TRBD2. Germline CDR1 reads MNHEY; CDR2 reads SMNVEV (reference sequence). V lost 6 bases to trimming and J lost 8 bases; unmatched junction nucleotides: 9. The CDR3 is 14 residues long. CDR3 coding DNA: TGTGCCAGCAGACCCCTTTGGACTAGCCATGAGCAGTTCTTC. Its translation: CASRPLWTSHEQFF.

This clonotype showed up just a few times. The CDR3 nucleotides read TGTGCCAGCAGCTTACTGGGAAATAATTCACCCCTCCACTTT. Amino acids: CASSLLGNNSPLHF. The chain joins TRBV7-2 to TRBJ1-6, with unresolved D. Germline CDR1 and CDR2: SGHTA and FQGNSA. Trimming left V 2 bases short and J 5 bases short, with 7 bases between. The length of the CDR3 is 14 residues.

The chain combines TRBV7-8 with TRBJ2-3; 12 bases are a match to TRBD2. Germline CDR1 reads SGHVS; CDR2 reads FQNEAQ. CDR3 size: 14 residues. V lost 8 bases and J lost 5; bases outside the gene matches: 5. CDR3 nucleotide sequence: TGTGCCAGCCAGACTAGCGGGAGTCTAGATACGCAGTATTTT. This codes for CASQTSGSLDTQYF.

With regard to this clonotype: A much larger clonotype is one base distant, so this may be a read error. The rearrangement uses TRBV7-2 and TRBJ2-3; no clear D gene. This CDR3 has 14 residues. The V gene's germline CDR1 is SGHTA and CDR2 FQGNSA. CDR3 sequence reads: CAGSLDWGADTQYF. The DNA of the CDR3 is TGTGCCGGCAGCTTAGACTGGGGTGCAGATACGCAGTATTTT.

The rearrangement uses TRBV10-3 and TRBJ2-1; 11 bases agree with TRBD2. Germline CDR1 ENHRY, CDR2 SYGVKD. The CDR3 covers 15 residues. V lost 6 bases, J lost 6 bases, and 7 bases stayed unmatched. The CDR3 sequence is CAIREALAGGNEQFF. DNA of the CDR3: TGTGCCATCAGGGAGGCCCTAGCGGGAGGCAATGAGCAGTTCTTC.

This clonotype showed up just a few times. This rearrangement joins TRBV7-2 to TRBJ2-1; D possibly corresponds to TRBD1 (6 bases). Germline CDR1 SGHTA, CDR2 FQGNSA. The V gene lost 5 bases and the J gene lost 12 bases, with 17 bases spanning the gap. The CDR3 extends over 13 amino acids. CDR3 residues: CASSPSMGAAQFF. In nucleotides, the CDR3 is TGTGCCAGCAGCCCCAGTATGGGGGCCGCGCAGTTCTTC.

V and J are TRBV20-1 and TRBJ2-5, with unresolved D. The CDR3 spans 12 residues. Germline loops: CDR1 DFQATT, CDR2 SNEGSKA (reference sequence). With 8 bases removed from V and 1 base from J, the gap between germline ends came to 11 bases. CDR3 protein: CSTIRAQETQYF. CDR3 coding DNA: TGCAGTACGATACGGGCCCAAGAGACCCAGTACTTC.

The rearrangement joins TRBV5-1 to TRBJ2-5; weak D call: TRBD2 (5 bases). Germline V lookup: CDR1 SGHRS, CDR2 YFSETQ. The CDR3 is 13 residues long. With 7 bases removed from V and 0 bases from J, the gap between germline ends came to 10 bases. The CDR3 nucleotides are TGCGCCAGCTGCTCGGACTACCAAGAGACCCAGTACTTC. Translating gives CASCSDYQETQYF.

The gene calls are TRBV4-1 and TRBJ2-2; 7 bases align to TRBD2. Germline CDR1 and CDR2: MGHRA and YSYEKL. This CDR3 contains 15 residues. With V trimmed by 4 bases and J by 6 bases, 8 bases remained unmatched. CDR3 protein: CASSRGLVSPGELFF. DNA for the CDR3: TGCGCCAGCAGCCGCGGACTAGTGTCCCCCGGGGAGCTGTTTTTT.

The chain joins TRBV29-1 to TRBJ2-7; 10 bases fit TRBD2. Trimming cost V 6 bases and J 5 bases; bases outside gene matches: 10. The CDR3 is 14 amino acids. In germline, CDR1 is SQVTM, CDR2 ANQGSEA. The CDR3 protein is CSVRAGGPMDEQYF. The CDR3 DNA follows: TGCAGCGTCCGAGCGGGAGGGCCGATGGACGAGCAGTACTTC.